This paragraph covers one TCR beta chain sequence. The antigen is not known. This sample is drawn from a study of cytotoxic CD8 clonotypes in ibrutinib-treated CLL. Findings of the study overall: Baseline clonality, above age-matched healthy donor levels, tracked circulating CD8+ T-cell counts.

Sequencing used immunoSEQ multiplex PCR; TCRdb keeps in-frame clones, though not all of them. The sample yields hundreds of thousands of clones, around 70% seen once. CDR3 length equals 14 residues. V lost 0 bases, J lost 3 bases, and 9 bases lay in between. Germline V gene lookup returns CDR1 SGHAT and CDR2 FQNNGV. This material consisted of PBMCs, taken after 24 months of ibrutinib treatment. The chain uses TRBV11-2 and TRBJ2-7; D may be TRBD2 (6 bases). This TCR was recovered from a human donor with chronic lymphocytic leukemia. The CDR3 is CASSLDWGVYEQYF. The CDR3 nucleotides read TGTGCCAGCAGCTTAGATTGGGGGGTCTACGAGCAGTACTTC.